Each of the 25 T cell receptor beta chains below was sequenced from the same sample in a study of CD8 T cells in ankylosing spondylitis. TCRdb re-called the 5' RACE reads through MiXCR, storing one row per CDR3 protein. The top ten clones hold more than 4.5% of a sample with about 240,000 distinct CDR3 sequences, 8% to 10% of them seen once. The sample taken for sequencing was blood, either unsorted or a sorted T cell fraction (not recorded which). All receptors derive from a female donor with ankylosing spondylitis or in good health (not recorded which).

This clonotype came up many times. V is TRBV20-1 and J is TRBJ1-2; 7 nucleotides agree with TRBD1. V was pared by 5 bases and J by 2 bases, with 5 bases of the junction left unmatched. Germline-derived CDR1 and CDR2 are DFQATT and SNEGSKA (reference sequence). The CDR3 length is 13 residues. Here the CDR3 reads CSASDRSNYGYTF. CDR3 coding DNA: TGCAGTGCTTCGGACAGGTCAAACTATGGCTACACCTTC.

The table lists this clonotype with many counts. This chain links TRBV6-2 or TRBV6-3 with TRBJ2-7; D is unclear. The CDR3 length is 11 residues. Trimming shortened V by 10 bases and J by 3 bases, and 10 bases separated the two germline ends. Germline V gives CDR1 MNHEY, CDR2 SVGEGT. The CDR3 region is CATSGLYEQYF. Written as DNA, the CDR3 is TGTGCCACATCTGGTCTCTACGAGCAGTACTTC.

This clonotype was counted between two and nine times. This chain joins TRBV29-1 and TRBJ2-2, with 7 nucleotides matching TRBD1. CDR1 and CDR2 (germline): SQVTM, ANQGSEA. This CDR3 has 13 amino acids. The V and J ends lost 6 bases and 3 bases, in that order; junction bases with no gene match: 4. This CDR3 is CSVQTGYTGELFF. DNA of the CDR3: TGCAGCGTGCAGACAGGGTACACCGGGGAGCTGTTTTTT.

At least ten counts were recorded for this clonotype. CDR3: CASSLQGAQPQHF. The CDR3 DNA reads TGTGCCAGCAGCTTACAGGGAGCTCAGCCCCAGCATTTT. This rearrangement joins TRBV7-9 to TRBJ1-5, with D possibly TRBD1 on 5 matching bases. Germline assignment: CDR1 SEHNR and CDR2 FQNEAQ (reference sequence). Trimming stripped 2 bases from V and 6 bases from J, with 8 bases between. The CDR3 is made up of 13 amino acids.

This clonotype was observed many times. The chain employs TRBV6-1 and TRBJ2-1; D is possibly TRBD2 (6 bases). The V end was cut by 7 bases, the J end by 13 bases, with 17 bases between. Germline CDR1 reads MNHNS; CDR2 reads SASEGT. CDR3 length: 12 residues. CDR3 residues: CASILAPFGQFF. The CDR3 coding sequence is TGTGCCAGCATCCTAGCGCCTTTCGGCCAGTTCTTC.

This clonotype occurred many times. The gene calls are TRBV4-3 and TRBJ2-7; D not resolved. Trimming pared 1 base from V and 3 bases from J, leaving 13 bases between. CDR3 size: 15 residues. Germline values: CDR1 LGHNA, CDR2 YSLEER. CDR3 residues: CASSQGSGQIYEQYF. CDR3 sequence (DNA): TGCGCCAGCAGCCAAGGCTCCGGGCAGATCTACGAGCAGTACTTC.

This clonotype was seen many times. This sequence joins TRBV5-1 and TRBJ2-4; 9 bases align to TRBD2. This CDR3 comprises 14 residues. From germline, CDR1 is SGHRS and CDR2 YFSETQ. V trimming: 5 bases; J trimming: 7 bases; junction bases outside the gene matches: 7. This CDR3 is CASSIAGVGNIQYF. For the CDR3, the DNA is TGCGCCAGCAGTATAGCGGGAGTAGGGAACATTCAGTACTTC.

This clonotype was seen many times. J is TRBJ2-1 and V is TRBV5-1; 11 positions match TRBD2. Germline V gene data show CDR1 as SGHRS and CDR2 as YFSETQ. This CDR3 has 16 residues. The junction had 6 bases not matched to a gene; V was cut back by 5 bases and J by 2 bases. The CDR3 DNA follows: TGCGCCAGCAGTCCTACTAGCGGGGGAACCTACAATGAGCAGTTCTTC. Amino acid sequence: CASSPTSGGTYNEQFF.

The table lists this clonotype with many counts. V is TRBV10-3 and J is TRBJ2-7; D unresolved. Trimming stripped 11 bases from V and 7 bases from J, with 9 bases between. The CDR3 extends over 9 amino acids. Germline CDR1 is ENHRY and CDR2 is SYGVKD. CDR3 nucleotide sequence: TGTGCCCACTCTAAAGAGCAGTACTTC. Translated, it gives CAHSKEQYF.

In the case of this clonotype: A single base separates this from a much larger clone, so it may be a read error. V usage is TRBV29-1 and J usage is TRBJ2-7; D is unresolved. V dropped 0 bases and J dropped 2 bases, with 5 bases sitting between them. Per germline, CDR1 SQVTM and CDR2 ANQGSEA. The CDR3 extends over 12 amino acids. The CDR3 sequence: CSVEDGTYEQYF. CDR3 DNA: TGCAGCGTTGAAGATGGTACCTACGAGCAGTACTTC.

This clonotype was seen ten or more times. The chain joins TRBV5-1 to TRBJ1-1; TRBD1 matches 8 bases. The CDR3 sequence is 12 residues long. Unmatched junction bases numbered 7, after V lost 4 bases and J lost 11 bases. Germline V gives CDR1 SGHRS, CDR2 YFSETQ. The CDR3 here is CASSIGTGEAFF. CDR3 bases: TGCGCCAGCAGCATCGGGACAGGCGAGGCTTTCTTT.

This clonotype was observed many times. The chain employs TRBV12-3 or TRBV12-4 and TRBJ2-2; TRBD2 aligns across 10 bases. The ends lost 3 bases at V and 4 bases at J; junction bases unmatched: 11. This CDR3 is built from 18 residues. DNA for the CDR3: TGTGCCAGCAGTTTCTTCCGTATAGCGGGAGGTAGCACCGGGGAGCTGTTTTTT. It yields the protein CASSFFRIAGGSTGELFF.

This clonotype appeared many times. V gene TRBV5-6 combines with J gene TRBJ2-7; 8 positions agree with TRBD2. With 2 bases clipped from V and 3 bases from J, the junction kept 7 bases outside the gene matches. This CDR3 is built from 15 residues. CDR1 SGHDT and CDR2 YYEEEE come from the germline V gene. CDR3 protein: CASSFPTSGLYEQYF. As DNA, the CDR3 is TGTGCCAGCAGCTTCCCTACTAGCGGCCTCTACGAGCAGTACTTC.

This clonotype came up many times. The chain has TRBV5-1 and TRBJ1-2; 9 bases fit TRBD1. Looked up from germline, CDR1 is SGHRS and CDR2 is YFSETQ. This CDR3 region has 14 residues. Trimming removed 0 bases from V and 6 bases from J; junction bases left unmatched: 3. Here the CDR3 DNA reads TGCGCCAGCAGCTTGGCCTGGACAGGGGATGGCTACACCTTC. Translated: CASSLAWTGDGYTF.

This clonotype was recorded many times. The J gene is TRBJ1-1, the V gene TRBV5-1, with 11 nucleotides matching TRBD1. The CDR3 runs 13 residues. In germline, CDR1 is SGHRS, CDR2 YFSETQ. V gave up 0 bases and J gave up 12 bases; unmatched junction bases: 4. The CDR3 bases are TGCGCCAGCAGCTTGGAGGGGACAGGGGGAACTTTCTTT. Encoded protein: CASSLEGTGGTFF.

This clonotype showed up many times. This CDR3 reads CASSYTRDRVTGANVLTF. The CDR3 bases are TGTGCCAGCAGTTACACACGGGACAGGGTTACTGGGGCCAACGTCCTGACTTTC. This chain joins TRBV6-5 and TRBJ2-6; 9 bases match TRBD1. The CDR3 has 18 residues. V was pared by 2 bases and J by 2 bases, with 7 bases of the junction left unmatched. Germline CDR1 and CDR2: MNHEY and SVGAGI.

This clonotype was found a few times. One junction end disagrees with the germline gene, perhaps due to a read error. The CDR3, as DNA: TGTGCCAGCTGTTTCCTTGTTATCGGCCAGTTGGAGCTTAATGAAAAACTGTTTTTT. Translated: CASCFLVIGQLELNEKLFF. The rearrangement uses TRBV12-3 or TRBV12-4 and TRBJ1-4; D is uncertain. CDR3 length: 19 residues.

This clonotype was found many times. The DNA of the CDR3 is TGCGCCAGCAGCGCTGTAGGGGCCAGAGGATCTGAAGCTTTCTTT. Encoded protein: CASSAVGARGSEAFF. The chain couples TRBV5-1 to TRBJ1-1, with D possibly being TRBD1 (5 bases). Germline V CDR1 and CDR2: SGHRS, YFSETQ. CDR3 length equals 15 residues. Between the trimmed V and J ends, which lost 4 bases and 6 bases, there was a span of 19 bases.

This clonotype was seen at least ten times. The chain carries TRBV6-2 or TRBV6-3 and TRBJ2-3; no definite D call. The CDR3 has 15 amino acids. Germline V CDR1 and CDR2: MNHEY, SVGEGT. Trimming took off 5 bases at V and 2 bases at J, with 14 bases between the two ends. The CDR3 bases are TGTGCCAGCAGTGCGACCCGGACGGCCACAGATACGCAGTATTTT. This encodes CASSATRTATDTQYF.

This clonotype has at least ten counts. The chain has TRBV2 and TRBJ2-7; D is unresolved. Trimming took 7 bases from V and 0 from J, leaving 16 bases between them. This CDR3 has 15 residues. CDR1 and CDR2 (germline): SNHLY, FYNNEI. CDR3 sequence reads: CASNKYVGGSYEQYF. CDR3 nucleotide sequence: TGTGCCAGCAACAAATACGTAGGCGGCTCCTACGAGCAGTACTTC.

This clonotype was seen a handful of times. This CDR3 reads CVFDRGLNHYGYTF. DNA for the CDR3: TGTGTCTTTGACAGGGGGCTAAACCACTATGGCTACACCTTC. V and J are TRBV7-9 and TRBJ1-2; 10 nucleotides match TRBD1. CDR1 and CDR2 (germline): SEHNR, FQNEAQ (reference sequence). The CDR3 is 14 residues long. Full variable domain (remainder filled in from reference TRBV7-9 and TRBJ1-2): DTGVSQNPRHKITKRGQNVTFRCDPISEHNRLYWYRQTLGQGPEFLTYFQNEAQLEKSRLLSDRFSAERPKGSFSTLEIQRTEQGDSAMYLCVFDRGLNHYGYTFGSGTRLTVV.

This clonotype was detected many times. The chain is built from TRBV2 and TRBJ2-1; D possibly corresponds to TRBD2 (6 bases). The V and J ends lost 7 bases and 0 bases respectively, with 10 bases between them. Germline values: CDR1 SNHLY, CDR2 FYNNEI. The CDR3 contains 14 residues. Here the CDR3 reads CASTAGASYNEQFF. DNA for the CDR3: TGTGCCAGCACAGCGGGCGCCTCCTACAATGAGCAGTTCTTC. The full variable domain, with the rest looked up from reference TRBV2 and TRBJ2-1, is EPEVTQTPSHQVTQMGQEVILRCVPISNHLYFYWYRQILGQKVEFLVSFYNNEISEKSEIFDDQFSVERPDGSNFTLKIRSTKLEDSAMYFCASTAGASYNEQFFGPGTRLTVL.

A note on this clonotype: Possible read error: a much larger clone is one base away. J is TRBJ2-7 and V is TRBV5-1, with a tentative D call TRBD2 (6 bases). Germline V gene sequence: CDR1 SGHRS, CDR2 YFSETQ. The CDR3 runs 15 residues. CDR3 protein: CASSQALAGSYAQYF. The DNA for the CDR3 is TGCGCCAGCAGCCAGGCGTTGGCGGGATCCTACGCGCAGTACTTC.

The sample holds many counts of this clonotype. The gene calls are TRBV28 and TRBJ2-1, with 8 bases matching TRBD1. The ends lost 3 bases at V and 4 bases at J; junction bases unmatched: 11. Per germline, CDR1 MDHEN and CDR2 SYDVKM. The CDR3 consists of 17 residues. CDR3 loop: CASSFLQGVRSYNEQFF. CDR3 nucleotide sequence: TGTGCCAGCAGTTTTTTACAGGGGGTCCGTTCATACAATGAGCAGTTCTTC.

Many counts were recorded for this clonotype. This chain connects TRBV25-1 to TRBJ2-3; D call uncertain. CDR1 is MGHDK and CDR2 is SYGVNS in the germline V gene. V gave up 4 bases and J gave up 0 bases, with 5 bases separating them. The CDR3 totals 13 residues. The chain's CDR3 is CASSVTSTDTQYF. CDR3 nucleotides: TGTGCCAGCAGTGTGACTAGCACAGATACGCAGTATTTT. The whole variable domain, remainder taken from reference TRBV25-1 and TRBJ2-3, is EADIYQTPRYLVIGTGKKITLECSQTMGHDKMYWYQQDPGMELHLIHYSYGVNSTEKGDLSSESTVSRIRTEHFPLTLESARPSHTSQYLCASSVTSTDTQYFGPGTRLTVL.